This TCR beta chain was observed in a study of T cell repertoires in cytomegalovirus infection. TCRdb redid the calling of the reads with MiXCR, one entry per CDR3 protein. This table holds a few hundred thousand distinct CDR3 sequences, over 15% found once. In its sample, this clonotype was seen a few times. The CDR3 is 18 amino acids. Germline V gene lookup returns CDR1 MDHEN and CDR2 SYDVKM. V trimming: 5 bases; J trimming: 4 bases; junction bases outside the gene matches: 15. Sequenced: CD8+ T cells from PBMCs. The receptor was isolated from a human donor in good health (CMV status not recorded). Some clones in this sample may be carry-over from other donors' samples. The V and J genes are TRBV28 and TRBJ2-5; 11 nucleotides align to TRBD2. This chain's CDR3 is CASSTRLTSGGDRETQYF. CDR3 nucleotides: TGTGCCAGCAGTACACGACTCACTAGCGGGGGTGATCGAGAGACCCAGTACTTC. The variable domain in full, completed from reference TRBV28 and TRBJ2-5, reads DVKVTQSSRYLVKRTGEKVFLECVQDMDHENMFWYRQDPGLGLRLIYFSYDVKMKEKGDIPEGYSVSREKKERFSLILESASTNQTSMYLCASSTRLTSGGDRETQYFGPGTRLLVL.